The clone carrying this T cell receptor beta chain has a count of ten or more. Antigen unknown. The time point denotes: patch test 1, 2 weeks after DPC sensitization. Indicated treatment: therapeutic diphenylcyclopropenone sensitization with weekly scalp DPC. This sample stems from a study of human T cells and chemical hapten exposure. Study findings and constraints: DPC sensitization left the count of TCRs above 1 in 1000 unchanged.

Trimming took 8 bases from V and 8 from J, leaving 19 bases between them. CDR3 length equals 15 residues. The V gene's germline CDR1 is SNHLY and CDR2 FYNNEI. Individual cDNA molecules (in the library) carried attached unique molecular identifiers. Each CDR3 protein gets one entry after TCRdb re-called the RACE reads with MiXCR. The sample includes some 120,000 distinct CDR3 sequences, 9.5% to 13% seen only once; the top ten take more than 1.3%. Sample: whole blood, taken in connection with sensitization to the hapten diphenylcyclopropenone (DPC). The gene calls are TRBV2 and TRBJ1-6; no definite D call. This clonotype originated in a woman between 45 and 60 years old with alopecia areata. Some clones in this sample may be carry-over from other donors' samples. The CDR3 bases are TGTGCCAGCCGATCGGACCCAACAGCTTATTCACCCCTCCACTTT. It encodes CASRSDPTAYSPLHF.